This TCR beta chain originates from a study of T cell changes during pregnancy in multiple sclerosis. V was clipped by 2 bases and J by 8 bases; unmatched bases: 11. Germline assignment: CDR1 SGHTA and CDR2 FQGNSA. The CDR3 totals 16 residues. The repertoire was sequenced with immunoSEQ multiplex PCR; TCRdb's copy has only in-frame clones and lacks some. The sample includes 55,000 to 65,000 clones, nearly 95% seen only once; the top ten take approximately 0.85%. The V and J genes are TRBV7-2 and TRBJ2-1, with 8 bases matching TRBD1. This clonotype was sampled from a female donor with multiple sclerosis, enrolled in a pregnancy study. The sample in question was peripheral blood, obtained in the first trimester of pregnancy. CDR3 bases: TGTGCCAGCAGCTTATTTACAGGGGGGCTGGAAGATGAGCAGTTCTTC. Its translation is CASSLFTGGLEDEQFF.